The 30 T cell receptor beta chains presented below share a single source sample, sequenced in a study of T-cell reconstitution after alpha-beta-depleted transplantation in children. It was with unique molecular identifiers that the TCRbeta library was prepared. A single record per CDR3 protein comes from TCRdb applying MiXCR to the PCR reads. The table records 700,000 or so distinct CDR3 sequences, roughly 14% of them present only once. This specimen was PBMCs, taken before TCRalphabeta/CD19-depleted stem cell transplant. These receptors originate from a girl aged 2 to 10 with congenital amegakaryocytic thrombocytopenia, due to receive a stem cell transplant.

This clonotype was counted ten times or more. J is TRBJ1-6 and V is TRBV10-3, with a tentative D call TRBD1 (6 bases). The CDR3 length is 14 residues. Germline V CDR1 and CDR2: ENHRY, SYGVKD. Trimming cost V 6 bases and J 5 bases, with 11 bases left between them. The CDR3 DNA reads TGTGCCATCAGCCGGGACACGGATAATTCACCCCTCCACTTT. This codes for CAISRDTDNSPLHF.

This clonotype turned up a few times. V is TRBV11-3 and J is TRBJ2-1; D gene unclear. The germline V gene encodes CDR1 SGHNT and CDR2 YENEEA. The CDR3 sequence is 14 residues long. V was clipped by 3 bases and J by 5 bases, with 11 bases between them. The chain's CDR3 is CASSLRTMDNEQFF. CDR3 sequence (DNA): TGTGCCAGCAGCTTGCGGACCATGGACAATGAGCAGTTCTTC.

This clonotype appeared a few times. The rearrangement links TRBV12-3 or TRBV12-4 to TRBJ2-4; possibly TRBD1 for D (5 bases). This CDR3 has 15 amino acids. Trimming removed 5 bases at V and 3 bases at J, with 14 bases between. The CDR3 loop reads CASSAGAGIKNIQYF. In DNA, the CDR3 is TGTGCCAGCAGTGCTGGGGCTGGGATCAAAAACATTCAGTACTTC.

This clonotype was picked up a small number of times. The rearrangement links TRBV20-1 to TRBJ2-1; D is tentatively TRBD1 or TRBD2 (5 bases each). The CDR3 extends over 14 amino acids. Germline loops: CDR1 DFQATT, CDR2 SNEGSKA (reference sequence). Deletions cut 4 bases from V and 12 bases from J, with 22 bases between. The chain's CDR3 is CSATRWTLVRGQFF. CDR3 DNA sequence: TGCAGTGCTACCCGCTGGACTCTCGTTAGGGGGCAGTTCTTC.

This clonotype was observed at least ten times. The J gene is TRBJ2-7, the V gene TRBV29-1; unclear D gene. This CDR3 spans 8 amino acids. Germline assignment: CDR1 SQVTM and CDR2 ANQGSEA. V shed 6 bases and J shed 13 bases, with 10 bases lying between them. The CDR3 region has the DNA TGCAGCGTCCCCCCGACTTACTTC. Amino acid sequence: CSVPPTYF.

V gene TRBV10-3 combines with J gene TRBJ1-2; 7 bases agree with TRBD1. Germline trimming cut 4 bases from V and 6 bases from J; bases unmatched to any gene: 8. The CDR3 runs to 14 residues. From germline, CDR1 is ENHRY and CDR2 SYGVKD. The CDR3, as DNA: TGTGCCATCAGTGGGGAAGGGGGCGCGGATGGCTACACCTTC. Protein sequence: CAISGEGGADGYTF.

Only a few counts were recorded for this clonotype. The rearrangement links TRBV28 to TRBJ2-4; the match to TRBD2 covers 7 bases. This CDR3 spans 15 amino acids. From germline, CDR1 is MDHEN and CDR2 SYDVKM. The J segment lost 3 bases and the V segment lost 6 bases, leaving 8 bases of the junction unmatched. CDR3 coding DNA: TGTGCCAGCAGACTGAGCGGGAAGGGCAAAAACATTCAGTACTTC. Its translation is CASRLSGKGKNIQYF.

V and J are TRBV12-3 or TRBV12-4 and TRBJ1-6; the D gene is possibly TRBD1 (5 bases). The CDR3 sequence is 16 residues long. Trimming left V 7 bases short and J 0 bases short, with 13 bases between. The CDR3 DNA sequence: TGTGCCAGCACCCAGACAGATAGCTCCTATAATTCACCCCTCCACTTT. This translates into CASTQTDSSYNSPLHF.

V gene TRBV30 combines with J gene TRBJ2-1, with 11 positions matching TRBD2. The CDR3 is 14 residues long. Germline V CDR1 and CDR2: GTSNPN, SVGIG (reference sequence). V lost 3 bases to trimming and J lost 7 bases; unmatched junction nucleotides: 5. The CDR3 region is CAWRETSGTNEQFF. CDR3 DNA: TGTGCCTGGAGGGAGACTAGCGGGACTAATGAGCAGTTCTTC.

The V and J genes are TRBV19 and TRBJ2-3; D is uncertain. The CDR3 consists of 12 residues. CDR1 is LNHDA, CDR2 SQIVND, per germline (reference sequence). The V end was cut by 4 bases, the J end by 5 bases, with 7 bases between. The CDR3 sequence is CASSRFGDTQYF. The DNA for the CDR3 is TGTGCCAGTAGTAGGTTCGGAGATACGCAGTATTTT.

This sequence joins TRBV7-9 and TRBJ2-1; 9 bases are shared with TRBD2. This CDR3 contains 15 residues. Germline lookup yields CDR1 SEHNR and CDR2 FQNEAQ (reference sequence). V lost 3 bases to trimming and J lost 4 bases; unmatched junction nucleotides: 4. CDR3: CASSFYSGSYNEQFF. In DNA, the CDR3 is TGTGCCAGCAGCTTCTATAGCGGGAGTTACAATGAGCAGTTCTTC.

This clonotype came up a few times. This chain connects TRBV2 to TRBJ1-6; D perhaps matches TRBD1 (5 bases). V was cut by 7 bases and J by 10 bases, with 20 bases left in between. CDR3 length equals 15 residues. The germline V gene has CDR1 SNHLY and CDR2 FYNNEI. The CDR3 is CASTSPPGRGSPLHF. DNA for the CDR3: TGTGCCAGCACGTCGCCGCCAGGGAGGGGATCACCCCTCCACTTT.

In its sample, this clonotype was seen a few times. The gene calls are TRBV20-1 and TRBJ2-1; no clear D gene. Per the germline V gene, CDR1 is DFQATT and CDR2 is SNEGSKA (reference sequence). V lost 3 bases and J 4 bases, leaving 13 bases between the germline ends. The CDR3 sequence is 14 residues long. The DNA for the CDR3 is TGCAGTGCTAGTTCCGGGCAGAATTACAATGAGCAGTTCTTC. It specifies CSASSGQNYNEQFF.

This clonotype was counted at least ten times. The chain couples TRBV7-2 to TRBJ2-1; D may be TRBD2 (5 bases). There are 14 residues in the CDR3. Trimming left V 0 bases short and J 10 bases short, with 13 bases between. Per the germline V gene, CDR1 is SGHTA and CDR2 is FQGNSA. This CDR3 is CASSLAGRAQEQFF. The DNA of the CDR3 is TGTGCCAGCAGCTTAGCGGGGAGAGCACAGGAGCAGTTCTTC.

This clonotype was seen at least ten times. This chain links TRBV24-1 with TRBJ2-7; D remains unclear. The CDR3 spans 12 residues. V lost 0 bases and J lost 9, with 8 bases in between. Germline assignment: CDR1 KGHDR and CDR2 SFDVKD. The CDR3 coding sequence is TGTGCCACCAGTGATTTGTGGTGGCGGCAGTACTTC. Encoded protein: CATSDLWWRQYF.

Comment on this clonotype: A much larger clone differs from this one at a single base, so this may be a read error. V and J are TRBV12-3 or TRBV12-4 and TRBJ2-5; 8 bases map to TRBD2. Germline trimming cut 5 bases from V and 3 bases from J; bases unmatched to any gene: 8. This CDR3 is built from 15 residues. The DNA of the CDR3 is TGTGCCAGCAGTCCAGTGGGACTAGTGGAAGAGACCCAGTACTTC. Its translation: CASSPVGLVEETQYF.

The V and J genes are TRBV12-3 or TRBV12-4 and TRBJ2-1; D possibly corresponds to TRBD1 (6 bases). This CDR3 spans 13 amino acids. V lost 6 bases and J 5 bases, leaving 11 bases between the germline ends. Here the CDR3 reads CASRQGRNNEQFF. CDR3 bases: TGTGCCAGCAGGCAGGGGCGAAACAATGAGCAGTTCTTC.

This clonotype was observed many times. The CDR3, as DNA: TGCAGCGTTGAAAGGTCCAGGGATAACTATGGCTACACCTTC. Amino acid sequence: CSVERSRDNYGYTF. The chain combines TRBV29-1 with TRBJ1-2; a weak D match, TRBD1 (5 bases). Trimming removed 2 bases from V and 1 base from J, with 11 bases in between. There are 14 residues in the CDR3. Germline V lookup: CDR1 SQVTM, CDR2 ANQGSEA.

This clonotype was counted many times. The chain links TRBV29-1 to TRBJ2-3; D perhaps matches TRBD2 (6 bases). Germline V lookup: CDR1 SQVTM, CDR2 ANQGSEA. Trimming shortened V by 4 bases and J by 3 bases, and 11 bases separated the two germline ends. The CDR3 consists of 13 residues. The CDR3 DNA follows: TGCAGCGTTGTGGAGGGCGCAACAGATACGCAGTATTTT. It is translated as CSVVEGATDTQYF.

At least ten counts were recorded for this clonotype. The chain recombines TRBV20-1 with TRBJ2-5, with D uncertain. The CDR3 extends over 13 amino acids. The V end lost 1 base, the J end lost 3 bases, and 9 bases lay between the germline ends. The germline CDR1 and CDR2 sequences are DFQATT and SNEGSKA (reference sequence). The CDR3 DNA reads as TGCAGTGCTAGAGTCACGGGTGAAGAGACCCAGTACTTC. This encodes CSARVTGEETQYF.

In its sample, this clonotype was seen a few times. The V gene is TRBV12-3 or TRBV12-4, the J gene TRBJ2-7, with TRBD2 matching 11 bases. CDR3 size: 16 residues. The junction had 8 bases not matched to a gene; V was cut back by 4 bases and J by 3 bases. CDR3 sequence (DNA): TGTGCCAGCAGTTCCCCTACTAGCGGGAGTTTCTACGAGCAGTACTTC. It encodes CASSSPTSGSFYEQYF.

At least ten counts were recorded for this clonotype. This chain joins TRBV6-1 and TRBJ2-1; 10 bases align to TRBD2. The ends lost 6 bases at V and 4 bases at J; junction bases unmatched: 15. There are 18 residues in the CDR3. Germline-derived CDR1 and CDR2 are MNHNS and SASEGT. The CDR3 DNA reads as TGTGCCAGCAGCCATCCCTTATCTAGCGGGGGACCTTACAATGAGCAGTTCTTC. The encoded protein is CASSHPLSSGGPYNEQFF.

This clonotype came up many times. The genes are TRBV28 and TRBJ1-5; D remains ambiguous. In germline, CDR1 is MDHEN, CDR2 SYDVKM. This CDR3 is built from 14 residues. V was shortened by 3 bases and J by 4 bases, with 10 bases between the two germline ends. CDR3 coding DNA: TGTGCCAGCAGTTTGGTGACGGATAATCAGCCCCAGCATTTT. This encodes CASSLVTDNQPQHF. The full variable domain, with the rest looked up from reference TRBV28 and TRBJ1-5, is DVKVTQSSRYLVKRTGEKVFLECVQDMDHENMFWYRQDPGLGLRLIYFSYDVKMKEKGDIPEGYSVSREKKERFSLILESASTNQTSMYLCASSLVTDNQPQHFGDGTRLSIL.

About this clonotype itself: This clone may be a read error of a much larger clone one base away. The chain links TRBV5-1 to TRBJ1-1; possible D gene TRBD1, 5 bases. The CDR3 loop spans 15 amino acids. Germline assignment: CDR1 SGHRS and CDR2 YFSETQ. CDR3 DNA: TGCGCCTGCAGCTTGACCAGCGGGGCCAACACTGAAGCTTTCTTT. This encodes CACSLTSGANTEAFF.

This clonotype showed up just a few times. The gene calls are TRBV28 and TRBJ2-3, with a possible D match to TRBD2 (5 bases). Germline CDR1 is MDHEN and CDR2 is SYDVKM. V shed 8 bases and J shed 6 bases, with 18 bases lying between them. There are 14 residues in the CDR3. The CDR3 is CASGGQFEADTQYF. The DNA for the CDR3 is TGTGCCAGCGGCGGGCAATTCGAGGCCGATACGCAGTATTTT. The complete variable domain, with remaining parts taken from reference TRBV28 and TRBJ2-3, reads DVKVTQSSRYLVKRTGEKVFLECVQDMDHENMFWYRQDPGLGLRLIYFSYDVKMKEKGDIPEGYSVSREKKERFSLILESASTNQTSMYLCASGGQFEADTQYFGPGTRLTVL.

This clonotype occurred many times. The chain has TRBV12-3 or TRBV12-4 and TRBJ1-1; D perhaps matches TRBD1 (5 bases). Trimming left V 1 base short and J 10 bases short, with 13 bases between. This CDR3 has 13 residues. CDR3 amino acids: CASSLGPGARAFF. CDR3 bases: TGTGCCAGCAGTTTAGGGCCCGGGGCCCGAGCTTTCTTT.

This clonotype was seen many times. The V gene is TRBV11-1, the J gene TRBJ1-1; D not resolved. CDR1 and CDR2 from the germline V gene are SGHAT and FQDESV (reference sequence). The V and J ends lost 1 base and 1 base respectively, with 4 bases between them. The CDR3 has 13 residues. The CDR3 loop is CASSLGRNTEAFF. CDR3 coding DNA: TGTGCCAGCAGCTTAGGACGGAACACTGAAGCTTTCTTT.

This chain links TRBV5-6 with TRBJ1-2; tentative D call: TRBD1 (5 bases). This CDR3 region has 13 residues. Per the germline V gene, CDR1 is SGHDT and CDR2 is YYEEEE. V shed 2 bases and J shed 4 bases, with 9 bases lying between them. DNA for the CDR3: TGTGCCAGCAGCTTTGACGGGACCTATGGCTACACCTTC. Protein: CASSFDGTYGYTF.

As for this clonotype: A much larger clone sits a single nucleotide away, making a read error possible. The rearrangement joins TRBV28 to TRBJ2-1; 10 bases are a match to TRBD2. CDR3 size: 18 residues. Germline V gene lookup returns CDR1 MDHEN and CDR2 SYDVKM. The CDR3 here is CASRYIGTSDDSNNERFF. CDR3 sequence (DNA): TGTGCCAGCAGATATATCGGGACTAGCGACGATTCTAACAATGAGCGGTTCTTC.

This clonotype was detected only a few times. This sequence joins TRBV5-1 and TRBJ2-1; D not certain. The CDR3 is 17 residues long. Germline-derived CDR1 and CDR2 are SGHRS and YFSETQ. Deletions cut 4 bases from V and 0 bases from J, with 17 bases between. CDR3 in amino acids: CASSLGYGHPSYNEQFF. CDR3 nucleotide sequence: TGCGCCAGCAGCCTGGGGTACGGGCACCCCTCCTACAATGAGCAGTTCTTC. Filled out from reference TRBV5-1 and TRBJ2-1, the complete variable domain reads KAGVTQTPRYLIKTRGQQVTLSCSPISGHRSVSWYQQTPGQGLQFLFEYFSETQRNKGNFPGRFSGRQFSNSRSEMNVSTLELGDSALYLCASSLGYGHPSYNEQFFGPGTRLTVL.